The rows below give T cell receptor beta chains drawn from one sample of a study of blood T cell repertoires in COVID-19. Only in-frame clones appear in the TCRdb table, and some are missing; sequencing was by immunoSEQ multiplex PCR. The repertoire consists of about 170,000 clones, with 89% occurring once and the leading ten covering about 0.77%. The sample comprised PBMCs or T cells enriched from blood (not recorded which). The receptors were sampled from a woman aged 18-30 years who had recovered from COVID-19. Both conserved end residues are part of each CDR3. D genes are given only for firm matches. Size tells how often a clone was seen (once, few, many) or the class of an expanded clone, and some rows leave it out.

CDR3nt	CDR3aa	abundance	v_gene	j_gene	d_gene
TGTGCCAGCAGCCGGGTTGGGACAGGCACAGATACGCAGTATTTT	CASSRVGTGTDTQYF	.	TRBV28	TRBJ2-3	TRBD1
TGTGCCAGCAGTACCGACAGGGTTATCAATCAGCCCCAGCATTTT	CASSTDRVINQPQHF	.	TRBV6-2/TRBV6-3	TRBJ1-5	TRBD1
TGTGCCAGCAAACTCCTTGGGACAGCTCCCGGCTACACCTTC	CASKLLGTAPGYTF	.	TRBV27	TRBJ1-2	TRBD1
TGTGCCAGCTCATCCAACGGGGGACTAGCGGTCGTGATGACAGATACGCAGTATTTT	CASSSNGGLAVVMTDTQYF	once	TRBV18	TRBJ2-3	TRBD2
TGTGCCAGCCGACCAACAGGGAAGGGACAGCATTTT	CASRPTGKGQHF	.	TRBV2	TRBJ1-5	.
TGTGCCAGCGCCTACTACGAGCAGTACTTC	CASAYYEQYF	.	TRBV28	TRBJ2-7	.
TGTGCCAGCAGTTTTTCAGGGGCGTACACCGGGGAGCTGTTTTTT	CASSFSGAYTGELFF	few	TRBV28	TRBJ2-2	.
TGTGCCAGCAGCACGTCCGTGGGAGCAGGAACAGATACGCAGTATTTT	CASSTSVGAGTDTQYF	.	TRBV5-6	TRBJ2-3	.
TGCGCCAGTTCCCAGGGAACAACTAATGAAAAACTGTTTTTT	CASSQGTTNEKLFF	.	TRBV5-1	TRBJ1-4	.
TGTGCCATCGGGGACAGGGCATCAAGGAGAGTGGACGCTTTCTTT	CAIGDRASRRVDAFF	.	TRBV10-3	TRBJ1-1	TRBD1
TGTGCCAGCAGGGGACCGGGAGGCACTGAAGCTTTCTTT	CASRGPGGTEAFF	.	TRBV6-5	TRBJ1-1	.
TGTGCCAGCAGTTTATCTAGGGGACTTGGGGAAAAACTGTTTTTT	CASSLSRGLGEKLFF	.	TRBV28	TRBJ1-4	.
TGCGCCAGCAGCTTGGGACTAGCGGGAGACCTCGACTACGAGCAGTACTTC	CASSLGLAGDLDYEQYF	.	TRBV5-1	TRBJ2-7	TRBD2
TGCGCCAGCAGCTTGAGCCGTACTAGCGGGAGGTCCTACGAGCAGTACTTC	CASSLSRTSGRSYEQYF	.	TRBV5-1	TRBJ2-7	TRBD2
TGTGCCAGTAGTATGGTTTTTAGCGGGAGGGCAGATACGCAGTATTTT	CASSMVFSGRADTQYF	.	TRBV19	TRBJ2-3	TRBD2
TGTGCCAGCAGAGTAGAAGGGGTAGGCAATGAGCAGTTCTTC	CASRVEGVGNEQFF	.	TRBV7-9	TRBJ2-1	.
TGCAGTGCCTTAGCAGAGACCCAGTACTTC	CSALAETQYF	.	TRBV20-1	TRBJ2-5	.
TGCGCCAGCAGCCAACGGACTAGCGGTTCCTACGAGCAGTACTTC	CASSQRTSGSYEQYF	.	TRBV4-1	TRBJ2-7	TRBD2
TGTGCCAGCAGCCAAGCACTAGCGGGGGATGAGCAGTTCTTC	CASSQALAGDEQFF	.	TRBV3-1/TRBV3-2	TRBJ2-1	TRBD2
TGCGCCAGCAGCCAAAGCCCGCTATCCACAGGTGACTATGGCTACACCTTC	CASSQSPLSTGDYGYTF	.	TRBV4-1	TRBJ1-2	.
TGTGCCAGCAGCCCCGGGCGAGTGGGGGCTTCCTACGAGCAGTACTTC	CASSPGRVGASYEQYF	.	TRBV5-8	TRBJ2-7	.
TGTGCCAGCAGCCAAGATCGTAGAACGACAGATACGCAGTATTTT	CASSQDRRTTDTQYF	.	TRBV14	TRBJ2-3	.
TGTGCCAGCAGTCCCATGGGTAGCGACCATGAGCAGTTCTTC	CASSPMGSDHEQFF	.	TRBV27	TRBJ2-1	.
TGTGCCAGCAGCCAGGCAAACGTCGGGAGCTCCTATAATTCACCCCTCCACTTT	CASSQANVGSSYNSPLHF	.	TRBV14	TRBJ1-6	.
TGTGCCAGCAGCTTCGGAGCAGGGTACGAGCAGTACTTC	CASSFGAGYEQYF	.	TRBV5-6	TRBJ2-7	.
TGCGCCAGCAACGCGGGAGTCGTGGGAGTCACAGATACGCAGTATTTT	CASNAGVVGVTDTQYF	.	TRBV5-1	TRBJ2-3	TRBD2
TGCGCCAGCAGCCCCCGCGGTATCCAGAAAAGTACTGAAGCTTTCTTT	CASSPRGIQKSTEAFF	few	TRBV4-1	TRBJ1-1	.
TGTGCCAGCTGGGCGTGCTACAATGAGCAGTTCTTC	CASWACYNEQFF	.	TRBV21-1	TRBJ2-1	.